The 2 T cell receptor beta chains presented below share a single source sample, sequenced in a study of T cell responses to AZD1222 COVID-19 vaccine. Here immunoSEQ multiplex PCR was the method, and the copy in TCRdb shows in-frame clones only, minus some. In the table there are approximately 150,000 clones, 93% of which are singletons. The sequenced sample was peripheral blood, obtained on day 0 of AZD1222 vaccination. These receptors came from an adult in good health.

The chain employs TRBV7-8 and TRBJ1-2; no clear D. This CDR3 spans 13 amino acids. CDR1 SGHVS and CDR2 FQNEAQ come from the germline V gene. The germline V and J ends were trimmed by 5 bases and 4 bases, with 11 bases remaining between them. The CDR3 reads CASSRTDSYGYTF. In DNA form, the CDR3 reads TGTGCCAGCAGCCGTACCGATTCCTATGGCTACACCTTC.

The sample holds a few counts of this clone. V gene TRBV27 combines with J gene TRBJ1-5, with no clear D. The CDR3 is made up of 13 amino acids. Germline V gene sequence: CDR1 MNHEY, CDR2 SMNVEV (reference sequence). V was trimmed by 8 bases and J by 6 bases, leaving 14 bases between them. CDR3 in amino acids: CASGLIAGQPQHF. CDR3 nucleotide sequence: TGTGCCAGCGGATTAATCGCCGGTCAGCCCCAGCATTTT.